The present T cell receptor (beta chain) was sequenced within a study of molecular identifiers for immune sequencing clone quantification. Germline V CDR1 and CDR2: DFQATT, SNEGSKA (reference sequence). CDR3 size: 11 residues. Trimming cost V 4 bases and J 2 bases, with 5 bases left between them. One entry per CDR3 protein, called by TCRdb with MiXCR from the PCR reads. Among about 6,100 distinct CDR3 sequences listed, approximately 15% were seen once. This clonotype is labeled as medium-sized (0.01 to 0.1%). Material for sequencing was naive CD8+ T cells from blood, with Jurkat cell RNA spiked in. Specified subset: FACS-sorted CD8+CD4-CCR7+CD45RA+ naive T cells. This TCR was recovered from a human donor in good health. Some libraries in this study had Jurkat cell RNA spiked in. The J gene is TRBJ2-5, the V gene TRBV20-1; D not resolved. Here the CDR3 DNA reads TGCAGTGCTAACTTACAAGAGACCCAGTACTTC. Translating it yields CSANLQETQYF.